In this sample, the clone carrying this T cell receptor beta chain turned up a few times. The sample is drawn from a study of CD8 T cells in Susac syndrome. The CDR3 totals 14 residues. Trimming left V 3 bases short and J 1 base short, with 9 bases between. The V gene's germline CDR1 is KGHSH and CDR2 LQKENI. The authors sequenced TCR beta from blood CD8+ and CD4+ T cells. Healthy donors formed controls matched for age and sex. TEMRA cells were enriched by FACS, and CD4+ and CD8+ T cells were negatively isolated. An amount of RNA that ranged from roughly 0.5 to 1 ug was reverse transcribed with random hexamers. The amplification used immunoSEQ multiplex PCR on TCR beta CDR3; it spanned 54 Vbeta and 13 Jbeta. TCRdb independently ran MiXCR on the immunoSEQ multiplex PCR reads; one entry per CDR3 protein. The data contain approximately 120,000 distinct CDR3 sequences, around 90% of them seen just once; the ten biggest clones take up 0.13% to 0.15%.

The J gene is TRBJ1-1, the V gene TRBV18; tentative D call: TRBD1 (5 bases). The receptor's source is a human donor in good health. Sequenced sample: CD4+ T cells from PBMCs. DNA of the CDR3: TGTGCCAGCTCACCTCCCACAGGGAACACTGAAGCTTTCTTT. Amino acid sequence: CASSPPTGNTEAFF.